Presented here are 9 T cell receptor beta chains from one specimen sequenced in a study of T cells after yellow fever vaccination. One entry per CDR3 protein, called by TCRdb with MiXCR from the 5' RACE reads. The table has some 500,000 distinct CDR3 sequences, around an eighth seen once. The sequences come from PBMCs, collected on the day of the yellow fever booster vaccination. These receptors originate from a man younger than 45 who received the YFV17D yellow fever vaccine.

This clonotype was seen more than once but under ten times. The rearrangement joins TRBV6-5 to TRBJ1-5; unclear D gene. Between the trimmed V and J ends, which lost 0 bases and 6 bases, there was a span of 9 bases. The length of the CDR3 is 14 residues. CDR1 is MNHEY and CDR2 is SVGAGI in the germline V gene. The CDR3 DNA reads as TGTGCCAGCAGTTACTCGCAGGAGGGTCAGCCCCAGCATTTT. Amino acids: CASSYSQEGQPQHF.

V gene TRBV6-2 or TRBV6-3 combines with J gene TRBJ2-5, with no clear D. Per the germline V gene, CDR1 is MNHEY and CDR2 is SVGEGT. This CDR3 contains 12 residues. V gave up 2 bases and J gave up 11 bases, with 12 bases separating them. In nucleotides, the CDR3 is TGTGCCAGCAGTTACCCCCTACAAGTTCAGTACTTC. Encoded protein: CASSYPLQVQYF.

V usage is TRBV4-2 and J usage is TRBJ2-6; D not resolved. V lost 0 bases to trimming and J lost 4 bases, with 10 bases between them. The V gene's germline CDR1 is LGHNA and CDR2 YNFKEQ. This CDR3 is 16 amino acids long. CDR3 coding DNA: TGTGCCAGCAGCCAAGATGCAGGTGCCGGGGCCAACGTCCTGACTTTC. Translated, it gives CASSQDAGAGANVLTF.

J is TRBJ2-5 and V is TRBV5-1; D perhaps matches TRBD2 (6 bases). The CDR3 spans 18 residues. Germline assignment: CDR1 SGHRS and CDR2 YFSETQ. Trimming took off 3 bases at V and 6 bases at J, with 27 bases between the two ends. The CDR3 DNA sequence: TGCGCCAGCAGCTCGAATCCCGGGACTCAAGATGGGCGGAAGACCCAGTACTTC. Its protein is CASSSNPGTQDGRKTQYF.

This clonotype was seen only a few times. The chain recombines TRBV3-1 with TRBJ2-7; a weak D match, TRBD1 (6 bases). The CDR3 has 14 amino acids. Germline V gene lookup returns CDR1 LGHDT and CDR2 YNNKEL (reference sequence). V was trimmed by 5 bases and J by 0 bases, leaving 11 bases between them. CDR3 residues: CASSSQGISYEQYF. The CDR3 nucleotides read TGTGCCAGCAGCTCGCAGGGGATCTCCTACGAGCAGTACTTC.

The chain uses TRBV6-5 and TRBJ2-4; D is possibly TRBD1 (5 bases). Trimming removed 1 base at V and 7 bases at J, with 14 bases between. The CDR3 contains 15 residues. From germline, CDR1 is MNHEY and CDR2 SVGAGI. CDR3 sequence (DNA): TGTGCCAGCAGTTACTTGTCCGGCAAGGGGAACATTCAGTACTTC. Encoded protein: CASSYLSGKGNIQYF.

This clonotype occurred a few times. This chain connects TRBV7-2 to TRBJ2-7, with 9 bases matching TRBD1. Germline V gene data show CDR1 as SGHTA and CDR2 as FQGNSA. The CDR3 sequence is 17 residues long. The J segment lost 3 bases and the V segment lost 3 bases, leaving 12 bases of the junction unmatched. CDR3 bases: TGTGCCAGCAGCTTCCACACGGCGGGACAGGGTTTCTACGAGCAGTACTTC. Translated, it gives CASSFHTAGQGFYEQYF.

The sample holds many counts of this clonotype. The CDR3 region has the DNA TGTGCCAGCTCGTCTGGGCGGCGCGTGGACCAGCCCCAGCATTTT. It codes for CASSSGRRVDQPQHF. This chain uses TRBV18 with TRBJ1-5; D is unresolved. V dropped 6 bases and J dropped 7 bases, with 19 bases sitting between them. Germline V gene lookup returns CDR1 KGHSH and CDR2 LQKENI. The CDR3 length is 15 residues.

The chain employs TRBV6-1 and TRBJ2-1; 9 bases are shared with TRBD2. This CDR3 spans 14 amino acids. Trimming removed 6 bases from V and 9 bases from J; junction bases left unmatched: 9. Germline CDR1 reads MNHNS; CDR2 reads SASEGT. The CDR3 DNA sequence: TGTGCCAGCAGCCTAGCGGGGCTTTCCTCTGAGCAGTTCTTC. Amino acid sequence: CASSLAGLSSEQFF.